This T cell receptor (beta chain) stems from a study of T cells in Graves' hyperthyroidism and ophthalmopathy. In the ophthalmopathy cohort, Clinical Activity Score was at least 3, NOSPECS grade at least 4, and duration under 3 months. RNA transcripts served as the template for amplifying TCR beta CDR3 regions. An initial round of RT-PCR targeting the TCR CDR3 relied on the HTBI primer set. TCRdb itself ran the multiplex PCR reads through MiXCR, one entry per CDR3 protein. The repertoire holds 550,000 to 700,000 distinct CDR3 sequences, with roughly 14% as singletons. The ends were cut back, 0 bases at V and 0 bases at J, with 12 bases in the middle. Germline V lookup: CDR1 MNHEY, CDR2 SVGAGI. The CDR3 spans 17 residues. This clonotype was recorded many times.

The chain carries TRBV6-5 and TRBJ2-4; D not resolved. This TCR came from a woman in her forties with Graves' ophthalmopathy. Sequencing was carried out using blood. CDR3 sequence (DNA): TGTGCCAGCAGTTACTCGTTTATGGACCTAGCCAAAAACATTCAGTACTTC. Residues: CASSYSFMDLAKNIQYF.